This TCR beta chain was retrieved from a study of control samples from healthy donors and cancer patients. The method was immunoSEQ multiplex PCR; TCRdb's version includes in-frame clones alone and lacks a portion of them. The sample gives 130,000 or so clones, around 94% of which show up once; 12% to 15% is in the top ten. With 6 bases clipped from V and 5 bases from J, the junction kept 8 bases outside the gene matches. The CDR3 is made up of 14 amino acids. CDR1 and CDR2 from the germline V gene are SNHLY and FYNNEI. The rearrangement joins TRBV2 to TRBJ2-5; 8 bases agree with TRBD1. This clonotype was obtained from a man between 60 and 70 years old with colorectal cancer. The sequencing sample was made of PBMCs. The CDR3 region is CASSPRGRRETQYF. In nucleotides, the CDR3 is TGTGCCAGCAGCCCCAGGGGGCGAAGGGAGACCCAGTACTTC. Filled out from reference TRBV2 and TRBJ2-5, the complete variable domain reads EPEVTQTPSHQVTQMGQEVILRCVPISNHLYFYWYRQILGQKVEFLVSFYNNEISEKSEIFDDQFSVERPDGSNFTLKIRSTKLEDSAMYFCASSPRGRRETQYFGPGTRLLVL.